Each of the 20 T cell receptor beta chains below was sequenced from the same sample in a study of blood T cell repertoires in COVID-19. The protocol was immunoSEQ multiplex PCR, while the TCRdb copy is restricted to in-frame clones and leaves out a portion. This table has more than 100,000 clones, over 70% appearing once. The specimen was peripheral blood. The receptors were gathered from a man aged 50-59 years with active COVID-19.

The gene calls are TRBV3-1 (or the pseudogene TRBV3-2) and TRBJ1-4, with no clear D. Germline V gene data show CDR1 as LGHDT and CDR2 as YNNKEL (reference sequence). The CDR3 is made up of 16 amino acids. Trimming shortened V by 3 bases and J by 5 bases, and 16 bases separated the two germline ends. Written as DNA, the CDR3 is TGTGCCAGCAGCCACCGAGCCGCGGGAGTGAATGAAAAACTGTTTTTT. Protein sequence: CASSHRAAGVNEKLFF.

V usage is TRBV6-2 or TRBV6-3 and J usage is TRBJ1-1; D gene unclear. The CDR3 totals 11 residues. Germline assignment: CDR1 MNHEY and CDR2 SVGEGT. Trimming shortened V by 5 bases and J by 5 bases, and 6 bases separated the two germline ends. CDR3 nucleotides: TGTGCCAGCAGTACGGGAACTGAAGCTTTCTTT. The encoded protein is CASSTGTEAFF.

This chain links TRBV9 with TRBJ2-2; TRBD1 aligns across 7 bases. Germline V gives CDR1 SGDLS, CDR2 YYNGEE. This CDR3 spans 16 amino acids. V was pared by 4 bases and J by 1 base, with 7 bases of the junction left unmatched. The CDR3 bases are TGTGCCAGCAGCCGTGGGGCAGGGGGGAACACCGGGGAGCTGTTTTTT. Translated: CASSRGAGGNTGELFF.

The V gene is TRBV7-2, the J gene TRBJ2-3; D perhaps matches TRBD1 (6 bases). The CDR3 has 12 amino acids. Trimming stripped 5 bases from V and 8 bases from J, with 11 bases between. Germline V gene sequence: CDR1 SGHTA, CDR2 FQGNSA. The CDR3 DNA is TGTGCCAGCAGCCCGACACAGGGTACGCAGTATTTT. Translation gives CASSPTQGTQYF.

CDR3 region: CATLTKLNTGELFF. The CDR3, as DNA: TGTGCCACCCTCACGAAGCTGAACACCGGGGAGCTGTTTTTT. This chain links TRBV19 with TRBJ2-2; D uncertain. V was shortened by 10 bases and J by 1 base, with 13 bases between the two germline ends. The CDR3 is made up of 14 amino acids. From germline, CDR1 is LNHDA and CDR2 SQIVND (reference sequence).

The chain is built from TRBV19 and TRBJ2-6; TRBD1 agrees at 8 bases. The CDR3 spans 15 residues. Trimming took 6 bases from V and 4 from J; bases not matched to a gene: 5. Germline CDR1 LNHDA, CDR2 SQIVND (reference sequence). CDR3 DNA sequence: TGTGCCAGTAGACGACAGGGGTACGGGGCCAACGTCCTGACTTTC. Its translation is CASRRQGYGANVLTF.

The V call is TRBV6-5, the J call TRBJ2-1; tentatively, D is TRBD2 (5 bases). Trimming pared 7 bases from V and 8 bases from J, leaving 15 bases between. The CDR3 length is 13 residues. The V gene's germline CDR1 is MNHEY and CDR2 SVGAGI. The chain's CDR3 is CASITRVGDEQFF. DNA of the CDR3: TGTGCCAGCATCACGCGGGTCGGTGATGAGCAGTTCTTC.

This chain joins TRBV10-3 and TRBJ1-3; D is ambiguous. Germline-derived CDR1 and CDR2 are ENHRY and SYGVKD. Trimming took 0 bases from V and 4 from J, leaving 19 bases between them. The CDR3 extends over 18 amino acids. This CDR3 is CAISESGKGGIGGNTIYF. The CDR3 DNA sequence: TGTGCCATCAGTGAGTCGGGAAAGGGAGGAATCGGCGGAAACACCATATATTTT.

This chain joins TRBV9 and TRBJ2-3; 7 bases align to TRBD2. The CDR3 covers 13 residues. J gave up 3 bases and V 2 bases, and 0 bases lay outside the gene matches. The germline V gene encodes CDR1 SGDLS and CDR2 YYNGEE. The CDR3 DNA is TGTGCCAGCAGCGTCGGGGGGACAGATACGCAGTATTTT. Translation gives CASSVGGTDTQYF. The entire variable domain, with the rest obtained from reference TRBV9 and TRBJ2-3, is as follows: DSGVTQTPKHLITATGQRVTLRCSPRSGDLSVYWYQQSLDQGLQFLIQYYNGEERAKGNILERFSAQQFPDLHSELNLSSLELGDSALYFCASSVGGTDTQYFGPGTRLTVL.

This clone occurred once. The rearrangement joins TRBV6-5 to TRBJ1-1; tentatively, D is TRBD1 (6 bases). The ends were cut back, 2 bases at V and 4 bases at J, with 14 bases in the middle. The length of the CDR3 is 15 residues. The germline gives CDR1 MNHEY, CDR2 SVGAGI. CDR3 sequence (DNA): TGTGCCAGCAGTTACCCCGGGAGGGGGGGCACTGAAGCTTTCTTT. This sequence encodes CASSYPGRGGTEAFF.

The chain has TRBV7-2 and TRBJ2-1; 13 nucleotides agree with TRBD2. This CDR3 contains 16 residues. V lost 5 bases, J lost 3 bases, and 4 bases stayed unmatched. Germline V gives CDR1 SGHTA, CDR2 FQGNSA. The CDR3 loop is CASSPWTSGGYNEQFF. DNA for the CDR3: TGTGCCAGCAGCCCATGGACTAGCGGGGGCTACAATGAGCAGTTCTTC. The full variable domain, its missing parts supplied by reference TRBV7-2 and TRBJ2-1, is GAGVSQSPSNKVTEKGKDVELRCDPISGHTALYWYRQSLGQGLEFLIYFQGNSAPDKSGLPSDRFSAERTGGSVSTLTIQRTQQEDSAVYLCASSPWTSGGYNEQFFGPGTRLTVL.

The rearrangement joins TRBV5-5 to TRBJ2-3; possible D gene TRBD2, 6 bases. CDR3 size: 15 residues. Trimming cost V 0 bases and J 4 bases, with 12 bases left between them. From germline, CDR1 is SGHKS and CDR2 YYEKEE (reference sequence). CDR3 bases: TGTGCCAGCAGCTTGGGACTAGTGCCGTCAGATACGCAGTATTTT. This sequence encodes CASSLGLVPSDTQYF.

The rearrangement uses TRBV5-6 and TRBJ1-4; TRBD1 matches 8 bases. This CDR3 comprises 15 residues. From germline, CDR1 is SGHDT and CDR2 YYEEEE. Unmatched junction bases numbered 4, after V lost 6 bases and J lost 0 bases. CDR3 sequence reads: CASKQGGSTNEKLFF. The CDR3 bases are TGTGCCAGCAAACAGGGGGGGTCAACTAATGAAAAACTGTTTTTT.

The CDR3 reads CAWAAGTGSNGNSPLHF. The CDR3 DNA sequence: TGTGCCTGGGCGGCCGGGACAGGATCAAACGGGAATTCACCCCTCCACTTT. The V and J genes are TRBV30 and TRBJ1-6, with 8 bases aligning to TRBD1. The CDR3 extends over 17 amino acids. CDR1 and CDR2 (germline): GTSNPN, SVGIG (reference sequence). Trimming at V came to 5 bases and at J to 7 bases, leaving 16 bases not matched to a gene.

The chain links TRBV29-1 to TRBJ2-2; D gene ambiguous. This CDR3 has 13 residues. CDR1 and CDR2 from the germline V gene are SQVTM and ANQGSEA. V was cut by 7 bases and J by 6 bases, with 15 bases left in between. CDR3 residues: CSAVQTQAGELFF. The CDR3 region has the DNA TGCAGCGCGGTTCAGACCCAGGCCGGGGAGCTGTTTTTT.

This chain joins TRBV6-1 and TRBJ2-7; 7 bases line up with TRBD1. The CDR3 is made up of 16 amino acids. J lost 0 bases, V lost 3 bases, and 8 bases had no gene match. The germline V gene has CDR1 MNHNS and CDR2 SASEGT. The DNA for the CDR3 is TGTGCCAGCAGTGAGGTCGGCAGGGGGACCTCCTACGAGCAGTACTTC. It codes for CASSEVGRGTSYEQYF.

V gene TRBV11-3 combines with J gene TRBJ2-7, with 9 bases identical to TRBD2. The CDR3 totals 15 residues. V shed 5 bases and J 4 bases; nucleotides not matched to a gene: 9. Germline CDR1 reads SGHNT; CDR2 reads YENEEA. In DNA, the CDR3 is TGTGCCAGCAGCCTCGCGGGGGGGCCGGGGTACGAGCAGTACTTC. Translating gives CASSLAGGPGYEQYF.

The chain joins TRBV29-1 to TRBJ1-1; D not resolved. The CDR3 runs 17 residues. Trimming stripped 1 base from V and 2 bases from J, with 20 bases between. Germline values: CDR1 SQVTM, CDR2 ANQGSEA. CDR3 DNA: TGCAGCGTTGAAGGCCTCCGGGGAGGACGCCCCAACACTGAAGCTTTCTTT. It is translated as CSVEGLRGGRPNTEAFF.

The rearrangement links TRBV2 to TRBJ1-4; D is uncertain. Per the germline V gene, CDR1 is SNHLY and CDR2 is FYNNEI. Trimming left V 7 bases short and J 8 bases short, with 17 bases between. The CDR3 has 14 residues. In nucleotides, the CDR3 is TGTGCCAGCATAAGAGACTTCCTTTCGGAAAAACTGTTTTTT. Translation gives CASIRDFLSEKLFF.

The V gene is TRBV9, the J gene TRBJ2-1; TRBD1 is a possible D gene (5 bases). The CDR3 runs 16 residues. Germline CDR1 is SGDLS and CDR2 is YYNGEE. Trimming removed 0 bases at V and 6 bases at J, with 16 bases between. CDR3 loop: CASSVVDKGAINEQFF. DNA of the CDR3: TGTGCCAGCAGCGTAGTGGACAAGGGCGCAATCAATGAGCAGTTCTTC.